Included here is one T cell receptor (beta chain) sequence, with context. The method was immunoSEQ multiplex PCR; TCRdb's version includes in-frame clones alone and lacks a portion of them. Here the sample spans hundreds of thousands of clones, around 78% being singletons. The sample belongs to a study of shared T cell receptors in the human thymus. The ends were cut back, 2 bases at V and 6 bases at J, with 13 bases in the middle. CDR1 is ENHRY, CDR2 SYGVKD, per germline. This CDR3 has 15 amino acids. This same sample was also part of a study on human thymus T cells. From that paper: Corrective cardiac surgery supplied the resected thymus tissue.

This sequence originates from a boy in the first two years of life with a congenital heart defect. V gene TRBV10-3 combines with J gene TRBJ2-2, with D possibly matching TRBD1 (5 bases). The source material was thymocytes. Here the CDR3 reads CAISERGLRAGELFF. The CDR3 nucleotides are TGTGCCATCAGTGAGAGGGGTTTAAGGGCCGGGGAGCTGTTTTTT.